This section outlines one T cell receptor beta chain sequence together with its context. The data stem from a study of cytomegalovirus exposure and HLA in healthy donors. Primers included in the PCR were 60 Vbeta and 13 Jbeta primers. TCRdb keeps only in-frame clones here, not all; method: immunoSEQ multiplex PCR. The sample records about 110,000 clones, around 79% being singletons. V was clipped by 0 bases and J by 7 bases, with 23 bases between them. Germline CDR1 and CDR2: SGDLS and YYNGEE. The CDR3 consists of 18 residues. The chain recombines TRBV9 with TRBJ2-1; tentative D call: TRBD1 (6 bases). The sample taken for sequencing was PBMCs. This receptor was taken from a man aged 55 to 69 in good health and CMV-seronegative. The CDR3 here is CASSVAPIGTSLWNEQFF. The CDR3 nucleotides are TGTGCCAGCAGCGTAGCCCCGATCGGGACAAGCCTTTGGAATGAGCAGTTCTTC.